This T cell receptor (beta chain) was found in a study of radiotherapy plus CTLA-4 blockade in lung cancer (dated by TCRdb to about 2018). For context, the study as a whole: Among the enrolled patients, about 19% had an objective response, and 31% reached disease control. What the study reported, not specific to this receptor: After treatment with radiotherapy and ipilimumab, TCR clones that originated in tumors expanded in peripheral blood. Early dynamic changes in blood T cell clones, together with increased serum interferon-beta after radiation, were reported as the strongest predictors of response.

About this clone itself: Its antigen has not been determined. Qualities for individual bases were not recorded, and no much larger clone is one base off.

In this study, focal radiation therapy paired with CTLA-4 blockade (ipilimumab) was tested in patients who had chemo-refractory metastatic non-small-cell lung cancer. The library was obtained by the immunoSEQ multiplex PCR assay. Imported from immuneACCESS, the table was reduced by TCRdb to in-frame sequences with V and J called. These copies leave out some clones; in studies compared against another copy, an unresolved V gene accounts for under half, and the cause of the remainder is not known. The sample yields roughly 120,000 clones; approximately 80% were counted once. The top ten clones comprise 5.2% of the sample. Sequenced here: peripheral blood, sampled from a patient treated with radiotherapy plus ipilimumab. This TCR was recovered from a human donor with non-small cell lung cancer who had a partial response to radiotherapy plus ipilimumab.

The CDR3: CASMGTATNEKLFF. The DNA sequence reads TGTGCCAGCATGGGGACAGCAACTAATGAAAAACTGTTTTTT. The chain couples TRBV27 to TRBJ1-4; TRBD1 matches 7 bases in the middle. Trimming removed 7 bases from V and 0 bases from J; the gene matches leave 2 bases unexplained. CDR1 and CDR2 were assigned from the germline V gene (reference sequence) as MNHEY and SMNVEV. CDR3 length: 14 amino acids, cysteine to phenylalanine. Only the CDR3 DNA stays, 42 bases, in frame from base 1.